Listed below are T cell receptor beta chains from one sample, sequenced in a study of technical replicates of blood from a few donors. Produced via immunoSEQ multiplex PCR; TCRdb's table is partial and in-frame only. The table shows about 91,000 clones, with about 90% occurring only once. The sequenced sample was T cells isolated from PBMCs. The receptor set was obtained from a human donor in good health. CDR3s include the opening cysteine and the closing phenylalanine or tryptophan. D genes are given only for firm matches. The size entry is marked missing in some rows and otherwise reads once, few, many or a size class.

D gene	V gene	clone size	J gene	CDR3 protein	CDR3 DNA
.	TRBV5-1	.	TRBJ1-1	CASRRRGEGTEAFF	TGCGCCAGCAGACGCAGGGGTGAAGGGACTGAAGCTTTCTTT
.	TRBV21-1	.	TRBJ1-1	CASSKEGTEAFF	TGTGCCAGCAGCAAGGAGGGCACTGAAGCTTTCTTT
TRBD2	TRBV18	.	TRBJ2-1	CASSSQGGSYNEQFF	TGTGCCAGCTCATCCCAGGGAGGGTCCTACAATGAGCAGTTCTTC
TRBD1	TRBV18	.	TRBJ1-5	CASSLGQGIGQPQHF	TGTGCCAGCTCACTCGGACAGGGGATCGGTCAGCCCCAGCATTTT
.	TRBV5-1	.	TRBJ1-2	CASSPAGQANYGYTF	TGCGCCAGCAGCCCGGCGGGGCAGGCAAACTATGGCTACACCTTC
TRBD1	TRBV11-2	once	TRBJ1-1	CASSLELTGAEAFF	TGTGCCAGCAGCTTAGAGCTTACAGGGGCTGAAGCTTTCTTT
.	TRBV15	.	TRBJ2-7	CATSTYYEQYF	TGTGCCACCAGCACCTATTACGAGCAGTACTTC
.	TRBV5-1	.	TRBJ2-5	CASSLGGGGQLQETQYF	TGCGCCAGCAGCTTAGGGGGTGGCGGGCAGCTCCAAGAGACCCAGTACTTC
.	TRBV28	.	TRBJ2-5	CATVGGETQYF	TGTGCCACGGTCGGGGGAGAGACCCAGTACTTC
TRBD1	TRBV7-9	.	TRBJ2-7	CASSHLPGQGVYEQYF	TGTGCCAGCAGCCATCTTCCGGGACAGGGAGTCTACGAGCAGTACTTC
.	TRBV5-5	.	TRBJ1-2	CASSPTGLVAYGYTF	TGTGCCAGCAGCCCAACAGGGTTGGTAGCCTATGGCTACACCTTC
.	TRBV11-2	.	TRBJ1-3	CASSPGQGNTIYF	TGTGCCAGCAGCCCAGGACAGGGAAACACCATATATTTT
.	TRBV5-4	.	TRBJ2-5	CASSLGQGETQYF	TGTGCCAGCAGCTTGGGGCAGGGAGAGACCCAGTACTTC
.	TRBV5-6	.	TRBJ2-7	CASSLRGSGSYEQYF	TGTGCCAGCAGCCTTAGGGGTAGTGGATCCTACGAGCAGTACTTC
.	TRBV27	.	TRBJ1-2	CASRAQDSFDYGYTF	TGTGCCAGCAGGGCTCAGGACAGCTTTGACTATGGCTACACCTTC
.	TRBV5-6	.	TRBJ1-2	CASSLRGVDGYTF	TGTGCCAGCAGCTTGCGGGGGGTTGATGGCTACACCTTC
.	TRBV7-2	.	TRBJ1-2	CASSLGREGGYTF	TGTGCCAGCAGCTTAGGCAGGGAAGGGGGCTACACCTTC
.	TRBV6-4	.	TRBJ2-1	CASSDSRLVAVNEQFF	TGTGCCAGCAGTGACTCCCGGCTAGTGGCGGTAAATGAGCAGTTCTTC
.	TRBV21-1	.	TRBJ2-7	CASSTRTGGAYEQYF	TGTGCCAGCAGCACCAGGACAGGGGGAGCCTACGAGCAGTACTTC
.	TRBV29-1	.	TRBJ2-2	CSGMTANTGELFF	TGCAGCGGCATGACAGCGAACACCGGGGAGCTGTTTTTT
.	TRBV7-9	few	TRBJ1-2	CASSRFAGAANYGYTF	TGTGCCAGCAGCCGATTTGCCGGAGCCGCTAACTATGGCTACACCTTC
TRBD1	TRBV28	.	TRBJ2-7	CASSLLGQGSREQYF	TGTGCCAGCAGTTTACTGGGACAGGGGTCCCGGGAGCAGTACTTC
TRBD1	TRBV28	.	TRBJ1-2	CATSRQGPYGYTF	TGTGCCACGAGTAGACAGGGCCCCTATGGCTACACCTTC
.	TRBV28	.	TRBJ1-4	CASSFTGLANEKLFF	TGTGCCAGCAGTTTTACAGGGTTGGCTAATGAAAAACTGTTTTTT
.	TRBV7-2	.	TRBJ1-5	CASSLARDQPQHF	TGTGCCAGCAGCTTAGCGAGAGATCAGCCCCAGCATTTT
TRBD1	TRBV19	.	TRBJ2-1	CASTTTGWVNEQFF	TGTGCCAGTACTACGACAGGGTGGGTCAATGAGCAGTTCTTC
TRBD1	TRBV5-1	.	TRBJ1-6	CASSFDRGYDSPLHF	TGCGCCAGCAGCTTTGACAGGGGGTATGATTCACCCCTCCACTTT
TRBD2	TRBV10-1	.	TRBJ2-4	CASSGLAVNIQYF	TGCGCCAGCAGTGGGCTAGCGGTTAACATTCAGTACTTC
TRBD1	TRBV6-5	.	TRBJ1-1	CASRTGGSPGAEAFF	TGTGCCAGCAGAACAGGGGGGTCCCCTGGCGCTGAAGCTTTCTTT
.	TRBV29-1	.	TRBJ2-1	CSVALQGAYNEQFF	TGCAGCGTTGCCCTCCAGGGTGCCTACAATGAGCAGTTCTTC
TRBD1	TRBV7-9	.	TRBJ1-3	CASSLVFGQGAGNTIYF	TGTGCCAGCAGCTTAGTCTTCGGACAGGGGGCTGGAAACACCATATATTTT
.	TRBV11-3	.	TRBJ2-7	CASSLTGVNSYEQYF	TGTGCCAGCAGCTTAACGGGGGTAAACTCCTACGAGCAGTACTTC
.	TRBV7-6	once	TRBJ2-5	CASSLEAGGTETQYF	TGTGCCAGCAGCTTAGAGGCTGGCGGGACGGAGACCCAGTACTTC
.	TRBV7-9	.	TRBJ1-6	CASSFSAGPDSPLHF	TGTGCCAGCAGCTTCAGTGCGGGCCCGGATTCACCCCTCCACTTT
.	TRBV11-2	.	TRBJ1-5	CASSTSGTLGQPQHF	TGTGCCAGCAGCACATCCGGGACACTTGGTCAGCCCCAGCATTTT
.	TRBV9	.	TRBJ1-2	CASSPQHLTNGYTF	TGTGCCAGCAGCCCGCAACATCTAACTAATGGCTACACCTTC
TRBD1	TRBV6-6	.	TRBJ2-7	CASRRQGSSYEQYF	TGTGCCAGCAGAAGACAGGGTAGCTCCTACGAGCAGTACTTC
TRBD1	TRBV15	once	TRBJ2-1	CATSRDNGQGAREQFF	TGTGCCACCAGCAGAGATAACGGACAGGGGGCGCGGGAGCAGTTCTTC
.	TRBV4-2	.	TRBJ2-1	CASSQEEKNRNNEQFF	TGTGCCAGCAGCCAAGAGGAGAAAAATCGGAACAATGAGCAGTTCTTC
.	TRBV30	.	TRBJ1-1	CAWSEWAASGFEAFF	TGTGCCTGGAGTGAGTGGGCGGCGAGCGGTTTTGAAGCTTTCTTT
.	TRBV19	.	TRBJ1-3	CASSVGGINTIYF	TGTGCCAGTAGTGTGGGGGGAATAAACACCATATATTTT
TRBD1	TRBV4-1	.	TRBJ2-7	CASSQQGASYEQYF	TGCGCCAGCAGCCAACAGGGGGCCTCCTACGAGCAGTACTTC
.	TRBV7-9	.	TRBJ1-2	CASSVDSLYGYTF	TGTGCCAGCAGCGTCGACAGTCTGTATGGCTACACCTTC
TRBD2	TRBV7-6	.	TRBJ2-1	CASSSTLAGEGVREQFF	TGTGCCAGCAGCTCAACCTTAGCGGGAGAGGGGGTGCGGGAGCAGTTCTTC
.	TRBV6-5	.	TRBJ1-6	CASSRWQGLFSPLHF	TGTGCCAGCAGTCGGTGGCAGGGTTTATTTTCACCCCTCCACTTT
.	TRBV7-8	.	TRBJ1-2	CASSLPGTNYGYTF	TGTGCCAGCAGCTTACCCGGGACTAACTATGGCTACACCTTC
.	TRBV5-1	.	TRBJ2-1	CASSFAGGRLDEQFF	TGCGCCAGCAGCTTTGCCGGGGGACGCTTAGATGAGCAGTTCTTC
.	TRBV4-1	.	TRBJ2-1	CASSRLATGKAYNEQFF	TGCGCCAGCAGCCGGTTAGCAACAGGGAAAGCCTACAATGAGCAGTTCTTC
.	TRBV19	.	TRBJ1-1	CASSYQGVTEAFF	TGTGCCAGTAGTTATCAAGGGGTCACTGAAGCTTTCTTT
.	TRBV28	.	TRBJ2-7	CASSAPQLYEQYF	TGTGCCAGCAGTGCCCCTCAGTTGTACGAGCAGTACTTC
.	TRBV2	.	TRBJ1-4	CASSDGGGQSSNEKLFF	TGTGCCAGCAGTGATGGGGGGGGGCAGTCGTCTAATGAAAAACTGTTTTTT
.	TRBV5-1	.	TRBJ2-2	CASSPAAALMGLFF	TGCGCCAGCAGCCCCGCCGCGGCCCTTATGGGGCTGTTTTTT
TRBD2	TRBV13	.	TRBJ2-1	CASSSNLRGGSYNEQFF	TGTGCCAGCAGCTCAAACCTGCGCGGGGGCTCCTACAATGAGCAGTTCTTC
.	TRBV4-1	.	TRBJ2-5	CASSQDSWETQYF	TGCGCCAGCAGCCAAGATAGTTGGGAGACCCAGTACTTC
TRBD1	TRBV14	.	TRBJ2-7	CASSQQTGGWVYEQYF	TGTGCCAGCAGCCAGCAGACAGGGGGCTGGGTCTACGAGCAGTACTTC
.	TRBV6-1	.	TRBJ2-1	CASRMGGSYNEQFF	TGTGCCAGCAGGATGGGGGGCTCCTACAATGAGCAGTTCTTC
.	TRBV4-1	.	TRBJ1-5	CASSQVLFLRVLRVCNQPQHF	TGCGCCAGCAGCCAAGTCTTGTTTCTACGGGTCCTGCGAGTTTGCAATCAGCCCCAGCATTTT
TRBD1	TRBV2	.	TRBJ2-7	CADKQGNEQYF	TGTGCCGACAAACAGGGGAACGAGCAGTACTTC
TRBD2	TRBV27	.	TRBJ2-3	CASSPLAGGNTDTQYF	TGTGCCAGCAGTCCCCTAGCGGGAGGAAACACAGATACGCAGTATTTT
TRBD1	TRBV5-8	.	TRBJ2-1	CASSHRGAKGIEQFF	TGTGCCAGCAGCCACAGGGGGGCAAAGGGTATAGAGCAGTTCTTC